The text below deals with one T cell receptor (beta chain). Its antigen remains unknown. The data were obtained in a study of monozygotic twins with inflammatory bowel disease. Findings and limits, study-wide: Healthy co-twins, by inverse Simpson, had higher TCRbeta diversity than their siblings with IBD.

Each CDR3 protein gets one entry in TCRdb, which reprocessed the 5' RACE reads and gives no DNA. Across about 200,000 distinct CDR3 sequences, the top ten clones capture 7.5% to 8% of the sample. The material sequenced was blood. This sequence was found in a human donor with ulcerative colitis or Crohn's disease, or a healthy co-twin of an affected twin (not recorded which).

CDR3 in amino acids: CSAVGQGHEQYF. V gene TRBV29-1 combines with J gene TRBJ2-7; as DNA is missing, the TRBD1 call by TCRdb cannot be tested. The germline V gene encodes CDR1 SQVTM and CDR2 ANQGSEA. This CDR3 comprises 12 residues.